These 14 T cell receptor beta chains were all obtained from the same sample, sequenced in a study of cytomegalovirus exposure and HLA in healthy donors. PCR involved 60 Vbeta and 13 Jbeta primers. TCRdb's table, derived via immunoSEQ multiplex PCR, lists solely in-frame clones and lacks some. The sample lists about 250,000 clones, roughly 78% occurring once. The sample taken for sequencing was PBMCs. These TCRs come from a boy younger than 18 in good health and CMV-seronegative.

As to this clone: Other nucleotide sequences in the sample specify the same CDR3. The chain joins TRBV11-2 to TRBJ1-3, with TRBD1 as a possible D gene (5 bases). CDR3 length equals 15 residues. CDR1 and CDR2 from the germline V gene are SGHAT and FQNNGV. V was pared by 1 base and J by 1 base, with 8 bases between. The CDR3 region has the DNA TGTGCCAGCAGCTTAGGGGGGGGTTCTGGAAACACCATATATTTT. The encoded protein is CASSLGGGSGNTIYF.

The genes are TRBV4-1 and TRBJ2-1, with 7 bases fitting TRBD1. Germline V CDR1 and CDR2: MGHRA, YSYEKL. V shed 2 bases, J shed 7 bases, and the junction held 14 bases outside the gene matches. The CDR3 has 17 amino acids. The CDR3: CASSQPRAGTAKNEQFF. The CDR3 nucleotides read TGCGCCAGCAGCCAACCAAGAGCCGGGACAGCAAAAAATGAGCAGTTCTTC.

The chain uses TRBV28 and TRBJ2-7, with a possible D match to TRBD2 (6 bases). Germline V gene lookup returns CDR1 MDHEN and CDR2 SYDVKM. The CDR3 loop spans 16 amino acids. Between the trimmed V and J ends, which lost 4 bases and 0 bases, there was a span of 16 bases. Written as DNA, the CDR3 is TGTGCCAGCAGTTCGCAAGGAGGGCCGAGCTCCTACGAGCAGTACTTC. Translation: CASSSQGGPSSYEQYF.

The chain has TRBV4-1 and TRBJ2-5; D is possibly TRBD1 (6 bases). The better agreement between TRBJ2-7 and the DNA end casts doubt on the J call. The CDR3 loop spans 14 amino acids. The germline V gene encodes CDR1 MGHRA and CDR2 YSYEKL. The CDR3 coding sequence is TGCGCCAGCAGCCAAGGGCAGGGGATCTACGAGCAGTACTTC. Residues: CASSQGQGIYEQYF.

This clone was seen only a few times. J is TRBJ2-1 and V is TRBV25-1, with 9 bases matching TRBD1. Germline assignment: CDR1 MGHDK and CDR2 SYGVNS. The CDR3 runs 16 residues. Losses at the gene ends were 6 bases for V and 5 bases for J; bases not matched to a gene: 11. The DNA of the CDR3 is TGTGCCAGCAGGGGGACAGGGAGGGGGGGGAACAATGAGCAGTTCTTC. Its translation: CASRGTGRGGNNEQFF. Filled out from reference TRBV25-1 and TRBJ2-1, the complete variable domain reads EADIYQTPRYLVIGTGKKITLECSQTMGHDKMYWYQQDPGMELHLIHYSYGVNSTEKGDLSSESTVSRIRTEHFPLTLESARPSHTSQYLCASRGTGRGGNNEQFFGPGTRLTVL.

V and J are TRBV6-6 and TRBJ2-7; 9 bases are shared with TRBD1. V shed 5 bases and J 0 bases; nucleotides not matched to a gene: 5. The CDR3 is 15 residues long. Germline assignment: CDR1 MNHNY and CDR2 SVGAGI (reference sequence). The DNA for the CDR3 is TGTGCCAGCAGTGACGGACAGGGGATCTCCTACGAGCAGTACTTC. Translation gives CASSDGQGISYEQYF.

This chain links TRBV2 with TRBJ2-7, with D perhaps TRBD2 (5 bases). The V and J ends lost 6 bases and 3 bases respectively, with 27 bases between them. Germline CDR1 and CDR2: SNHLY and FYNNEI. This CDR3 contains 18 residues. The CDR3 region is CASSGESGRRHSFYEQYF. The CDR3, as DNA: TGTGCCAGCAGCGGGGAGTCGGGCCGACGGCACTCGTTCTACGAGCAGTACTTC.

This chain uses TRBV6-1 with TRBJ1-5; D call uncertain. The V gene's germline CDR1 is MNHNS and CDR2 SASEGT. The CDR3 length is 14 residues. V was pared by 2 bases and J by 5 bases, with 10 bases between. The CDR3 bases are TGTGCCAGCAGTGAACAGCCGGGAGATCAGCCCCAGCATTTT. The encoded protein is CASSEQPGDQPQHF.

V usage is TRBV7-9 and J usage is TRBJ2-5; unclear D gene. The CDR3 covers 12 residues. In germline, CDR1 is SEHNR, CDR2 FQNEAQ (reference sequence). The V end lost 3 bases, the J end lost 6 bases, and 8 bases lay between the germline ends. CDR3 coding DNA: TGTGCCAGCAGCTTCCCGAGTCAGACCCAGTACTTC. Amino acids: CASSFPSQTQYF.

The rearrangement uses TRBV9 and TRBJ2-3; 7 positions match TRBD1. The trim removed 3 bases at V and 2 bases at J, leaving 6 bases unmatched. The germline V gene has CDR1 SGDLS and CDR2 YYNGEE. The CDR3 runs 15 residues. CDR3 sequence: CASSEGQRNTDTQYF. CDR3 bases: TGTGCCAGCAGCGAGGGACAGAGAAACACAGATACGCAGTATTTT.

The chain has TRBV6-5 and TRBJ1-1; the D gene is possibly TRBD1 (5 bases). The germline V gene encodes CDR1 MNHEY and CDR2 SVGAGI. The CDR3 sequence is 13 residues long. Deletions cut 10 bases from V and 0 bases from J, with 12 bases between. The CDR3 DNA reads as TGTGCCATTAACGACAGATTGAACACTGAAGCTTTCTTT. It specifies CAINDRLNTEAFF.

This rearrangement joins TRBV5-1 to TRBJ2-2; TRBD2 agrees at 8 bases. Germline V lookup: CDR1 SGHRS, CDR2 YFSETQ. V dropped 0 bases and J dropped 0; count of bases not matched to a gene: 1. CDR3 length: 16 residues. CDR3 nucleotides: TGCGCCAGCAGCTTGGCGGGGGGGACGAACACCGGGGAGCTGTTTTTT. Translated, it gives CASSLAGGTNTGELFF.

This sequence joins TRBV10-3 and TRBJ2-7; 7 positions agree with TRBD2. Losses at the gene ends were 5 bases for V and 0 bases for J; bases not matched to a gene: 7. CDR3 length: 15 amino acids. Germline CDR1 reads ENHRY; CDR2 reads SYGVKD. CDR3 region: CAISPGTTSSYEQYF. The CDR3 bases are TGTGCCATCAGTCCCGGGACTACCAGCTCCTACGAGCAGTACTTC.

The rearrangement links TRBV5-6 to TRBJ1-2; D gene unclear. Germline CDR1 SGHDT, CDR2 YYEEEE. V was trimmed by 4 bases and J by 4 bases, leaving 8 bases between them. The CDR3 length is 12 residues. Here the CDR3 reads CASSRGIYGYTF. Here the CDR3 DNA reads TGTGCCAGCAGCCGAGGGATCTATGGCTACACCTTC. Based on the CDR3 plus reference TRBV5-6 and TRBJ1-2, the full variable domain is DAGVTQSPTHLIKTRGQQVTLRCSPKSGHDTVSWYQQALGQGPQFIFQYYEEEERQRGNFPDRFSGHQFPNYSSELNVNALLLGDSALYLCASSRGIYGYTFGSGTRLTVV.